The 25 T cell receptor beta chains below were found in one sample sequenced in a study of cytomegalovirus exposure and HLA in healthy donors. Vbeta (60) and Jbeta (13) primers were used in the PCR. TCRdb's copy holds only in-frame clones and misses some; the assay was immunoSEQ multiplex PCR. The data contain 200,000 or so clones, 80% to 85% of them seen just once; the ten biggest clones take up roughly 0.8%. Sequencing was carried out using PBMCs. The receptors stem from a woman in her late teens or twenties in good health and CMV-seronegative.

The chain employs TRBV7-9 and TRBJ1-4; D unclear. This CDR3 comprises 14 residues. Deletions cut 1 base from V and 8 bases from J, with 11 bases between. Germline loops: CDR1 SEHNR, CDR2 FQNEAQ (reference sequence). For the CDR3, the DNA is TGTGCCAGCAGCTTAGACGGGGATTCCGAAAAACTGTTTTTT. It encodes CASSLDGDSEKLFF.

This chain connects TRBV27 to TRBJ1-1, with no clear D. V lost 4 bases and J lost 8, with 11 bases in between. CDR1 and CDR2 (germline): MNHEY, SMNVEV (reference sequence). This CDR3 contains 12 residues. CDR3 DNA sequence: TGTGCCAGCAGTTCCACTACATTGGAAGCTTTCTTT. It is translated as CASSSTTLEAFF.

The V call is TRBV2, the J call TRBJ2-7; 7 bases match TRBD1. The CDR3 loop spans 15 amino acids. The V and J ends lost 0 bases and 3 bases, in that order; junction bases with no gene match: 5. Germline loops: CDR1 SNHLY, CDR2 FYNNEI. CDR3 DNA sequence: TGTGCCAGCAGTGAAGCGTTTGGGACAGTCTACGAGCAGTACTTC. This translates into CASSEAFGTVYEQYF.

This chain connects TRBV4-2 to TRBJ2-3; 9 bases match TRBD2. The CDR3 is made up of 16 amino acids. V dropped 3 bases and J dropped 12; count of bases not matched to a gene: 16. Germline CDR1 is LGHNA and CDR2 is YNFKEQ. The CDR3 loop is CASSQKTSGYLSPQYF. In nucleotides, the CDR3 is TGTGCCAGCAGCCAGAAGACTAGCGGTTACCTCTCTCCCCAGTATTTT.

The V call is TRBV6-6, the J call TRBJ1-6; 8 bases agree with TRBD1. This CDR3 is built from 14 residues. The germline CDR1 and CDR2 sequences are MNHNY and SVGAGI (reference sequence). The ends lost 6 bases at V and 7 bases at J; junction bases unmatched: 5. CDR3: CASRPGGQNSPLHF. CDR3 in DNA: TGTGCCAGCAGGCCAGGGGGCCAGAATTCACCCCTCCACTTT.

The gene calls are TRBV2 and TRBJ2-3, with D perhaps TRBD2 (6 bases). The germline gives CDR1 SNHLY, CDR2 FYNNEI. The CDR3 contains 15 residues. Trimming took 8 bases from V and 0 from J, leaving 15 bases between them. CDR3 protein: CASSKITSSTDTQYF. DNA for the CDR3: TGTGCCAGCTCAAAGATTACTAGCAGCACAGATACGCAGTATTTT.

The gene calls are TRBV25-1 and TRBJ2-7; no clear D gene. With 3 bases removed from V and 7 bases from J, the gap between germline ends came to 7 bases. Germline CDR1 reads MGHDK; CDR2 reads SYGVNS. The CDR3 runs 11 residues. In DNA, the CDR3 is TGTGCCAGCAGTGATTGGAGTGAGCAGTACTTC. It is translated as CASSDWSEQYF.

This clone occurred once. The chain has TRBV7-6 and TRBJ2-7; D is unclear. Germline V lookup: CDR1 SGHVS, CDR2 FNYEAQ. The CDR3 loop spans 14 amino acids. V lost 4 bases and J 0 bases, leaving 10 bases between the germline ends. CDR3 amino acids: CASSSMTDSYEQYF. The DNA for the CDR3 is TGTGCCAGCAGCTCGATGACTGACTCCTACGAGCAGTACTTC. Complete variable domain (other parts from reference TRBV7-6 and TRBJ2-7): GAGVSQSPRYKVTKRGQDVALRCDPISGHVSLYWYRQALGQGPEFLTYFNYEAQQDKSGLPNDRFSAERPEGSISTLTIQRTEQRDSAMYRCASSSMTDSYEQYFGPGTRLTVT.

The chain carries TRBV27 and TRBJ2-7; 9 bases map to TRBD1. Germline V gives CDR1 MNHEY, CDR2 SMNVEV (reference sequence). V lost 5 bases, J lost 4 bases, and 12 bases stayed unmatched. This CDR3 spans 16 amino acids. CDR3 sequence: CASSPGPGQGIYEQYF. As DNA, the CDR3 is TGTGCCAGCAGTCCGGGACCGGGACAGGGCATTTACGAGCAGTACTTC.

The V and J genes are TRBV7-2 and TRBJ1-2; D may be TRBD1 (5 bases). The V end was cut by 1 base, the J end by 1 base, with 13 bases between. Germline loops: CDR1 SGHTA, CDR2 FQGNSA. CDR3 length: 16 residues. The CDR3 sequence: CASSLVTGTLNYGYTF. The CDR3 DNA is TGTGCCAGCAGCTTAGTCACAGGAACACTTAACTATGGCTACACCTTC. Together with reference TRBV7-2 and TRBJ1-2, the CDR3 gives the full variable domain: GAGVSQSPSNKVTEKGKDVELRCDPISGHTALYWYRQSLGQGLEFLIYFQGNSAPDKSGLPSDRFSAERTGGSVSTLTIQRTQQEDSAVYLCASSLVTGTLNYGYTFGSGTRLTVV.

V is TRBV5-1 and J is TRBJ2-2; D is perhaps TRBD2 (6 bases). The CDR3 spans 18 residues. V was shortened by 0 bases and J by 0 bases, with 15 bases between the two germline ends. Germline CDR1 is SGHRS and CDR2 is YFSETQ. The CDR3: CASSLGGVITSNTGELFF. The DNA of the CDR3 is TGCGCCAGCAGCTTGGGCGGGGTCATTACTTCGAACACCGGGGAGCTGTTTTTT. Looking up the rest from reference TRBV5-1 and TRBJ2-2 gives the full variable domain: KAGVTQTPRYLIKTRGQQVTLSCSPISGHRSVSWYQQTPGQGLQFLFEYFSETQRNKGNFPGRFSGRQFSNSRSEMNVSTLELGDSALYLCASSLGGVITSNTGELFFGEGSRLTVL.

This sequence joins TRBV28 and TRBJ1-2; D remains ambiguous. Germline-derived CDR1 and CDR2 are MDHEN and SYDVKM. This CDR3 comprises 12 residues. With 5 bases removed from V and 4 bases from J, the gap between germline ends came to 8 bases. This CDR3 reads CASSQVTYGYTF. The DNA for the CDR3 is TGTGCCAGCAGTCAGGTAACCTATGGCTACACCTTC.

The V call is TRBV15, the J call TRBJ1-2; the match to TRBD1 covers 7 bases. The CDR3 loop spans 15 amino acids. V lost 5 bases and J lost 7; bases outside the gene matches: 13. Germline V gene lookup returns CDR1 LNHNV and CDR2 YYDKDF (reference sequence). The CDR3 reads CATSGGTASLGGYTF. The CDR3 coding sequence is TGTGCCACCAGCGGCGGGACAGCGAGCCTTGGTGGCTACACCTTC.

This chain joins TRBV28 and TRBJ1-2, with D unclear. Germline assignment: CDR1 MDHEN and CDR2 SYDVKM. CDR3 length: 10 residues. Trimming stripped 6 bases from V and 4 bases from J, with 3 bases between. The CDR3 loop reads CASSRYGYTF. Here the CDR3 DNA reads TGTGCCAGCAGCCGCTATGGCTACACCTTC.

The chain uses TRBV7-9 and TRBJ1-2, with 7 nucleotides matching TRBD1. This CDR3 spans 15 amino acids. Looked up from germline, CDR1 is SEHNR and CDR2 is FQNEAQ (reference sequence). V lost 4 bases to trimming and J lost 7 bases; unmatched junction nucleotides: 12. DNA for the CDR3: TGTGCCAGCAGCTCAAGCCAGGGGGGCTCGAGTGGCTACACCTTC. It translates to CASSSSQGGSSGYTF.

The chain joins TRBV6-1 to TRBJ2-5; TRBD2 matches 10 bases. The germline V gene has CDR1 MNHNS and CDR2 SASEGT. The CDR3 has 16 residues. After removal of 1 base from V and 5 bases from J, the junction contained 7 bases not matched to a gene. This CDR3 is CASSEEAGGRGETQYF. CDR3 nucleotide sequence: TGTGCCAGCAGTGAAGAAGCGGGGGGGCGTGGGGAGACCCAGTACTTC.

V is TRBV6-1 and J is TRBJ1-5; TRBD1 agrees at 8 bases. J gave up 3 bases and V 7 bases, and 5 bases lay outside the gene matches. The germline gives CDR1 MNHNS, CDR2 SASEGT. The CDR3 sequence is 14 residues long. This CDR3 is CASTGDRINQPQHF. The CDR3 DNA follows: TGTGCCAGCACCGGGGACAGGATCAATCAGCCCCAGCATTTT.

The chain employs TRBV7-9 and TRBJ1-6; D is unclear. Per germline, CDR1 SEHNR and CDR2 FQNEAQ (reference sequence). V was cut by 3 bases and J by 6 bases, with 6 bases left in between. The CDR3 covers 13 residues. The CDR3 nucleotides are TGTGCCAGCAGCTTCGGGTCTAATTCACCCCTCCACTTT. Protein sequence: CASSFGSNSPLHF.

This rearrangement joins TRBV30 to TRBJ2-7; 10 bases fit TRBD2. The CDR3 is 15 residues long. Trimming cost V 0 bases and J 6 bases; bases outside gene matches: 8. Per germline, CDR1 GTSNPN and CDR2 SVGIG (reference sequence). The CDR3 loop reads CAWSVPSGRTREQYF. CDR3 nucleotide sequence: TGTGCCTGGAGTGTACCTAGCGGGAGAACTCGCGAGCAGTACTTC.

The chain couples TRBV19 to TRBJ1-4; 9 bases fit TRBD1. J was trimmed by 6 bases and V by 4 bases; bases with no gene match: 9. The CDR3 extends over 16 amino acids. Looked up from germline, CDR1 is LNHDA and CDR2 is SQIVND (reference sequence). For the CDR3, the DNA is TGTGCCAGTAGTAGTCCTCCCGGACAGGGGTATGAAAAACTGTTTTTT. It is translated as CASSSPPGQGYEKLFF.

The V call is TRBV28, the J call TRBJ1-1; 8 bases are shared with TRBD1. V lost 2 bases, J lost 3 bases, and 5 bases stayed unmatched. The CDR3 sequence is 15 residues long. Per the germline V gene, CDR1 is MDHEN and CDR2 is SYDVKM. The CDR3 DNA is TGTGCCAGCAGTTTAGGGGACAGGTCTTACACTGAAGCTTTCTTT. This codes for CASSLGDRSYTEAFF.

This clone was recorded only once. The chain couples TRBV5-1 to TRBJ2-3; 7 bases map to TRBD2. V lost 4 bases to trimming and J lost 2 bases; unmatched junction nucleotides: 10. CDR1 and CDR2 (germline): SGHRS, YFSETQ. This CDR3 has 16 amino acids. The CDR3 region has the DNA TGCGCCAGCAGCCAGCCGCTAGCGGAGCTCACAGATACGCAGTATTTT. Its translation: CASSQPLAELTDTQYF.

The sample holds one count of this clone. J is TRBJ2-7 and V is TRBV2; D is unclear. The germline gives CDR1 SNHLY, CDR2 FYNNEI. This CDR3 region has 14 residues. Trimming shortened V by 4 bases and J by 1 base, and 11 bases separated the two germline ends. This chain's CDR3 is CASSGASPSYEQYF. CDR3 bases: TGTGCCAGCAGTGGGGCTTCACCATCCTACGAGCAGTACTTC.

The gene calls are TRBV27 and TRBJ1-1; the D gene is possibly TRBD1 (5 bases). The CDR3 totals 13 residues. V lost 6 bases and J 2 bases, leaving 10 bases between the germline ends. CDR1 is MNHEY and CDR2 is SMNVEV in the germline V gene (reference sequence). CDR3 sequence (DNA): TGTGCCAGCAGCGACAGTTACAACACTGAAGCTTTCTTT. This translates into CASSDSYNTEAFF.

The J gene is TRBJ2-5, the V gene TRBV15; 7 bases match TRBD1. CDR1 is LNHNV, CDR2 YYDKDF, per germline (reference sequence). The CDR3 covers 15 residues. The trim removed 7 bases at V and 5 bases at J, leaving 13 bases unmatched. Here the CDR3 DNA reads TGTGCCACCACCCTGACAGGGACCTTTGGGGAGACCCAGTACTTC. This gives the protein CATTLTGTFGETQYF.